A single sample gave rise to the 13 T cell receptor beta chains below, sequenced in a study of blood T cells in healthy people across ages. Primed by a sample-barcoded 5' primer and a J-beta primer mix, a second PCR proceeded for about 6 to 11 cycles. TCRdb processed the 5' RACE reads anew with MiXCR; each CDR3 protein has one entry. The sample includes hundreds of thousands of distinct CDR3 sequences, roughly three fifths of them seen just once. The sample taken for sequencing was blood. Receptor source: a man aged 40-49 years in good health.

The rearrangement uses TRBV20-1 and TRBJ2-1, with 8 bases aligning to TRBD1. The J call is doubtful: the DNA matches TRBJ2-7 better. This CDR3 spans 17 amino acids. Germline CDR1 and CDR2: DFQATT and SNEGSKA (reference sequence). CDR3 nucleotide sequence: TGCAGTGCTAGAGACCTCCGACAGGGGAGCTCCTACAATGAGCAGTACTTC. This gives the protein CSARDLRQGSSYNEQYF.

The rearrangement joins TRBV12-3 or TRBV12-4 to TRBJ2-3, with unresolved D. Trimming stripped 7 bases from V and 7 bases from J, with 12 bases between. The CDR3 has 12 amino acids. CDR3 protein: CASTPEWHTQYF. In DNA form, the CDR3 reads TGTGCCAGCACCCCGGAATGGCATACGCAGTATTTT.

The V and J genes are TRBV28 and TRBJ2-7, with D perhaps TRBD2 (5 bases). Between the trimmed V and J ends, which lost 5 bases and 0 bases, there was a span of 17 bases. The CDR3 runs 16 residues. Germline CDR1 MDHEN, CDR2 SYDVKM. CDR3 region: CASSPSGVYPSYEQYF. CDR3 in DNA: TGTGCCAGCAGTCCATCCGGGGTCTACCCCTCCTACGAGCAGTACTTC.

This clonotype was picked up a small number of times. The chain links TRBV10-3 to TRBJ2-5, with D uncertain. The CDR3 is 13 amino acids. Per germline, CDR1 ENHRY and CDR2 SYGVKD. Trimming took 3 bases from V and 3 from J, leaving 8 bases between them. CDR3 bases: TGTGCCATCAGTGAAGGCAGTAAAGAGACCCAGTACTTC. Protein sequence: CAISEGSKETQYF.

The chain carries TRBV5-1 and TRBJ1-2; D might be TRBD1 (6 bases). CDR1 is SGHRS and CDR2 is YFSETQ in the germline V gene. This CDR3 has 13 amino acids. V lost 4 bases, J lost 7 bases, and 14 bases lay in between. The CDR3, as DNA: TGCGCCAGCAGCCAGGGGTCCGAGAGTGGCTACACCTTC. Protein: CASSQGSESGYTF.

V gene TRBV29-1 combines with J gene TRBJ2-5, with TRBD2 identical over 9 bases. Trimming took 2 bases from V and 2 from J; bases not matched to a gene: 6. Germline loops: CDR1 SQVTM, CDR2 ANQGSEA. The CDR3 spans 15 residues. The CDR3 sequence is CSVEPYSGGQETQYF. CDR3 sequence (DNA): TGCAGCGTTGAACCGTATAGCGGGGGACAAGAGACCCAGTACTTC.

This clonotype was picked up a small number of times. The rearrangement joins TRBV6-1 to TRBJ2-5; TRBD2 is a possible D gene (5 bases). This CDR3 is 15 amino acids long. Germline CDR1 is MNHNS and CDR2 is SASEGT. V lost 4 bases, J lost 2 bases, and 14 bases lay in between. In DNA form, the CDR3 reads TGTGCCAGCAGTGGTCGCGGGCCGCTACAAGAGACCCAGTACTTC. Protein sequence: CASSGRGPLQETQYF.

The chain is built from TRBV29-1 and TRBJ1-2, with TRBD1 matching 7 bases. Germline values: CDR1 SQVTM, CDR2 ANQGSEA. With 6 bases clipped from V and 4 bases from J, the junction kept 8 bases outside the gene matches. The CDR3 is 13 residues long. The CDR3: CSVSPTGTYGYTF. The CDR3 DNA reads TGCAGCGTCAGCCCGACAGGGACCTATGGCTACACCTTC.

The DNA for the CDR3 is TGCGCCAGCAGCCAAGACAGCCTTGGCACAGATACGCAGTATTTT. It yields the protein CASSQDSLGTDTQYF. The V call is TRBV4-3, the J call TRBJ2-3, with D unresolved. The CDR3 runs 15 residues. V lost 0 bases, J lost 1 base, and 8 bases lay in between. Germline assignment: CDR1 LGHNA and CDR2 YSLEER.

The chain couples TRBV3-1 to TRBJ1-2; tentatively, D is TRBD1 (5 bases). Germline V gene sequence: CDR1 LGHDT, CDR2 YNNKEL (reference sequence). The CDR3 sequence is 15 residues long. Trimming took off 4 bases at V and 2 bases at J, with 14 bases between the two ends. In DNA, the CDR3 is TGTGCCAGCAGCCCCGTTCTGGAGGGGAACTATGGCTACACCTTC. Its translation is CASSPVLEGNYGYTF.

Remarks on this clonotype: Possible read error: a much larger clone is one base away. The gene calls are TRBV20-1 and TRBJ2-7; D is undetermined. Deletions cut 4 bases from V and 0 bases from J, with 16 bases between. Germline assignment: CDR1 DFQATT and CDR2 SNEGSKA (reference sequence). This CDR3 spans 15 amino acids. CDR3 sequence (DNA): TGCAGTGCTACCTCCGTAAACCATCTCTCCTACGAGCAGTACTTC. Translation: CSATSVNHLSYEQYF.

V usage is TRBV20-1 and J usage is TRBJ1-2, with D hard to call. Germline loops: CDR1 DFQATT, CDR2 SNEGSKA (reference sequence). The CDR3 is 12 residues long. V lost 3 bases, J lost 0 bases, and 5 bases lay in between. The CDR3 sequence: CSASSPNYGYTF. The CDR3 DNA reads TGCAGTGCTAGTAGCCCTAACTATGGCTACACCTTC.

There are a few counts of this clonotype. The V gene is TRBV7-8, the J gene TRBJ1-4; D ambiguous. CDR3 length equals 12 residues. CDR1 is SGHVS and CDR2 is FQNEAQ in the germline V gene. The V end was cut by 2 bases, the J end by 4 bases, with 2 bases between. This chain's CDR3 is CASSLINEKLFF. In DNA form, the CDR3 reads TGTGCCAGCAGCTTAATTAATGAAAAACTGTTTTTT.